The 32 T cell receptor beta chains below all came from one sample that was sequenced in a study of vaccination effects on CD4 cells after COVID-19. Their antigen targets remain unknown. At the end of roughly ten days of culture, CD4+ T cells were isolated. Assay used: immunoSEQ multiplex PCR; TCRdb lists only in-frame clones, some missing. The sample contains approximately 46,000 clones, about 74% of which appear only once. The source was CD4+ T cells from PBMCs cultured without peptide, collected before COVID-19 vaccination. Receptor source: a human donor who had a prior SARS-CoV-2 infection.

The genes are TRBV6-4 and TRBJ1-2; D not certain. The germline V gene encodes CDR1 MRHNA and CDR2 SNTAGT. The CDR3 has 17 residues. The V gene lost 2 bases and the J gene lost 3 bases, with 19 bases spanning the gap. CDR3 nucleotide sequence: TGTGCCAGCAGTGACCCCCCCTTCGGGGAGGAGGACTATGGCTACACCTTC. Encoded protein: CASSDPPFGEEDYGYTF.

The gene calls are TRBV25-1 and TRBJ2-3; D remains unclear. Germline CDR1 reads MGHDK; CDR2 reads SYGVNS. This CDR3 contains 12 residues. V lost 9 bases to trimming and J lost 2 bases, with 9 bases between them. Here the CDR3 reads CASSPPTDTQYF. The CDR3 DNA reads TGTGCCAGTTCCCCCCCCACAGATACGCAGTATTTT. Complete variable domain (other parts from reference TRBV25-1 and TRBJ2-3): EADIYQTPRYLVIGTGKKITLECSQTMGHDKMYWYQQDPGMELHLIHYSYGVNSTEKGDLSSESTVSRIRTEHFPLTLESARPSHTSQYLCASSPPTDTQYFGPGTRLTVL.

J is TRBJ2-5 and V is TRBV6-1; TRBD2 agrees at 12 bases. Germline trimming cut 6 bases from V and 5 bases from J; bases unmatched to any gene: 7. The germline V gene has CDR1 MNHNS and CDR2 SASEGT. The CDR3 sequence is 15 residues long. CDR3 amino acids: CASRNLAGGPETQYF. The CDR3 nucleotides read TGTGCCAGCAGGAATCTAGCGGGAGGGCCGGAGACCCAGTACTTC.

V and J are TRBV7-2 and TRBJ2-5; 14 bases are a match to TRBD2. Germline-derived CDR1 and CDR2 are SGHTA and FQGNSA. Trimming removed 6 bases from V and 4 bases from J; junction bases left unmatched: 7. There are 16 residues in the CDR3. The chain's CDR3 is CASRSRLAGGVETQYF. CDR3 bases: TGTGCCAGCAGATCCAGACTAGCGGGAGGGGTAGAGACCCAGTACTTC.

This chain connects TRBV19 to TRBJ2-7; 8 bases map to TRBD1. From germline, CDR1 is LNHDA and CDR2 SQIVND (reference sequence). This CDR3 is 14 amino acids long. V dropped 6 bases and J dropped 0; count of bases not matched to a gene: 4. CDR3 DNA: TGTGCCAGTAGAACCGGGACAGGCTCCTACGAGCAGTACTTC. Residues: CASRTGTGSYEQYF.

Written as DNA, the CDR3 is TGTGCCAGCAGTGAAACTCTAGCGGGGGGCAGGGAGACCCAGTACTTC. It codes for CASSETLAGGRETQYF. The V gene is TRBV2, the J gene TRBJ2-5, with 11 bases matching TRBD2. From germline, CDR1 is SNHLY and CDR2 FYNNEI. Trimming cost V 2 bases and J 5 bases; bases outside gene matches: 7. The CDR3 totals 16 residues.

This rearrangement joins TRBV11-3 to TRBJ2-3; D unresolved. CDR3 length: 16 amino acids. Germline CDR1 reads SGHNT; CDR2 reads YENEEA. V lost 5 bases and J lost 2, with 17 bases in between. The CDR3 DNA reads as TGTGCCAGCAGCCCTCACCCGGCGACGAACACAGATACGCAGTATTTT. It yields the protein CASSPHPATNTDTQYF.

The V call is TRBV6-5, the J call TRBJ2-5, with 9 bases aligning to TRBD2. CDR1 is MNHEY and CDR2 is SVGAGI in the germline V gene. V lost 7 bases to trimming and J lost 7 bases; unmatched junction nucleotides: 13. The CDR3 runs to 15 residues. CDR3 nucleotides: TGTGCCAGCACCACAACTAGCGGGCGGGGACGGACCCAGTACTTC. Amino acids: CASTTTSGRGRTQYF.

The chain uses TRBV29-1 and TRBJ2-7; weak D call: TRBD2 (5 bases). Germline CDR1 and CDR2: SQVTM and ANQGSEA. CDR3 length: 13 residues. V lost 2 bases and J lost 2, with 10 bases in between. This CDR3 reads CSVETRDAYEQYF. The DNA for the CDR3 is TGCAGCGTTGAAACCCGGGATGCCTACGAGCAGTACTTC.

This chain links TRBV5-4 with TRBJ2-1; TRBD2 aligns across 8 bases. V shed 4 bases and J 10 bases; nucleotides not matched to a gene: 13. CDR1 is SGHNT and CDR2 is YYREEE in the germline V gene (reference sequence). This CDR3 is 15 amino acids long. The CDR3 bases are TGTGCCAGCAGCCGGCGGGGACTAGTAGCTGGAGAGCAGTTCTTC. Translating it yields CASSRRGLVAGEQFF.

The CDR3 reads CSASARDRSNTGELFF. CDR3 sequence (DNA): TGCAGTGCTAGTGCCCGGGACAGGTCGAACACCGGGGAGCTGTTTTTT. The chain recombines TRBV20-1 with TRBJ2-2; TRBD1 agrees at 8 bases. Germline trimming cut 3 bases from V and 0 bases from J; bases unmatched to any gene: 6. CDR1 and CDR2 from the germline V gene are DFQATT and SNEGSKA (reference sequence). The CDR3 extends over 16 amino acids.

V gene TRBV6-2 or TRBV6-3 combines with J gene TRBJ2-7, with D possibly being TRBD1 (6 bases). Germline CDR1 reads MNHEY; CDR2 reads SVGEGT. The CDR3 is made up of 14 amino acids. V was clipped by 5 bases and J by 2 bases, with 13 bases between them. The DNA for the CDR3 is TGTGCCAGCAGTGGGACACCGGGGACCTACGAGCAGTACTTC. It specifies CASSGTPGTYEQYF.

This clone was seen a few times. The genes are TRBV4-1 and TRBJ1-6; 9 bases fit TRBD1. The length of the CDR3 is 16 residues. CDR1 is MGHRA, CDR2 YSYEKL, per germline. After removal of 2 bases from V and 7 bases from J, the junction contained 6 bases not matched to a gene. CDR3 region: CASSQLQGARNSPLHF. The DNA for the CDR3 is TGCGCCAGCAGCCAATTACAGGGGGCGCGCAATTCACCCCTCCACTTT.

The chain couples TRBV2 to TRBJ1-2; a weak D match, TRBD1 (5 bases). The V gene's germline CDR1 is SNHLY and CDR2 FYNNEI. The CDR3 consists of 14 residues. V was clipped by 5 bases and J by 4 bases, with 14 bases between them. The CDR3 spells CASSQRGVPYGYTF. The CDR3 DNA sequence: TGTGCCAGCAGTCAAAGAGGGGTTCCCTATGGCTACACCTTC.

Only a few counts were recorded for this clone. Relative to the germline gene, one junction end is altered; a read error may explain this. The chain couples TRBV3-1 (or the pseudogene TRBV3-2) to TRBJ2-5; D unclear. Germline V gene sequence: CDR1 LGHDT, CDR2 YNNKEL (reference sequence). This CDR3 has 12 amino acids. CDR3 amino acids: CASSQDGHTCNF. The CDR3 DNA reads TGTGCCAGCAGCCAAGACGGGCATACATGTAACTTC.

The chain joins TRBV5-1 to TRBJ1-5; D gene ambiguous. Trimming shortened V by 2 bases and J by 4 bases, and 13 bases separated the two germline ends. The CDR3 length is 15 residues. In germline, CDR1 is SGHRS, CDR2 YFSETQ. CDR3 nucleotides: TGCGCCAGCAGCTTCGGCCCTGGATATAATCAGCCCCAGCATTTT. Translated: CASSFGPGYNQPQHF.

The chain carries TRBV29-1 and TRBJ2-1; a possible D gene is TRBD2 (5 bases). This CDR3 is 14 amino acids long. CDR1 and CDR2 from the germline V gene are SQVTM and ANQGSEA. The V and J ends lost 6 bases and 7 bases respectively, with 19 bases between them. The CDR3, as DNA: TGCAGCGTAGAACGGACTGGTGTGGGTAATGAGCAGTTCTTC. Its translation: CSVERTGVGNEQFF.

The CDR3 is CASSSSPQAKEAFF. CDR3 bases: TGTGCCAGCAGCTCTTCACCCCAGGCCAAGGAAGCTTTCTTT. The chain combines TRBV7-3 with TRBJ1-1; D is unclear. Germline V gene data show CDR1 as SGHTA and CDR2 as FQGTGA. This CDR3 has 14 amino acids. The ends were cut back, 4 bases at V and 8 bases at J, with 17 bases in the middle.

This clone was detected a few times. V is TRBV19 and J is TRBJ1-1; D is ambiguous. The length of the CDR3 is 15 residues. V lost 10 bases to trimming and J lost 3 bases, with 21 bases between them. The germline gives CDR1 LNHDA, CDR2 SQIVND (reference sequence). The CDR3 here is CATSPPKSLDTEAFF. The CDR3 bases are TGTGCCACCTCGCCTCCGAAGTCTCTCGACACTGAAGCTTTCTTT.

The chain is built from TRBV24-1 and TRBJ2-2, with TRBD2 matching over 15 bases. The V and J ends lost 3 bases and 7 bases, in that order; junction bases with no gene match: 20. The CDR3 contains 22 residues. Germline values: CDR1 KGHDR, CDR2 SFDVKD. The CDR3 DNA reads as TGTGCCACCAGTGATGTAATGGACAGGGAGGGACTAGCGGGAGGATGGGTCGGGGAGCTGTTTTTT. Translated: CATSDVMDREGLAGGWVGELFF.

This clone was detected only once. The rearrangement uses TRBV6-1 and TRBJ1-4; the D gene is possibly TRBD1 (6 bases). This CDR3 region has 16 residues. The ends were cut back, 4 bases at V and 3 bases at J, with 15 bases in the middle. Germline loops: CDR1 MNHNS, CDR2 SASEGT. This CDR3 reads CASSGPGTWSNEKLFF. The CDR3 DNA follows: TGTGCCAGCAGTGGGCCCGGGACATGGTCTAATGAAAAACTGTTTTTT.

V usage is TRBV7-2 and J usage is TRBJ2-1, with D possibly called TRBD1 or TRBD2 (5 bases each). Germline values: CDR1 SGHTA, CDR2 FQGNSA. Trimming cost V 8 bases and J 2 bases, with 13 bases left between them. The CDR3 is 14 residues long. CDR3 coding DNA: TGTGCCAGCCGACCGCAGGGAGCCTACAATGAGCAGTTCTTC. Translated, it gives CASRPQGAYNEQFF.

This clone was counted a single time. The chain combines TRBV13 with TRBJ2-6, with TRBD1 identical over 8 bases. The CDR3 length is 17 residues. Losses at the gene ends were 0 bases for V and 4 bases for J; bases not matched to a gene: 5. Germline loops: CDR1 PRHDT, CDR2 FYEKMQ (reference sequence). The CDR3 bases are TGTGCCAGCAGCTTAGGGGACAGGGCGTGGGGGGCCAACGTCCTGACTTTC. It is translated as CASSLGDRAWGANVLTF.

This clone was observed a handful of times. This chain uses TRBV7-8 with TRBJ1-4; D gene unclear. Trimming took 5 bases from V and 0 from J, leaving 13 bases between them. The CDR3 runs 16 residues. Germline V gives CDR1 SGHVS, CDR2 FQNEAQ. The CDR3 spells CASSPSRPPTNEKLFF. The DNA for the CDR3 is TGTGCCAGCAGCCCCAGCCGGCCCCCAACTAATGAAAAACTGTTTTTT.

CDR3 residues: CASSPSVYDGTDTQYF. The CDR3, as DNA: TGTGCCAGCTCCCCCTCGGTGTACGATGGGACAGATACGCAGTATTTT. V gene TRBV18 combines with J gene TRBJ2-3; D gene uncertain. This CDR3 comprises 16 residues. In germline, CDR1 is KGHSH, CDR2 LQKENI. Trimming shortened V by 6 bases and J by 3 bases, and 19 bases separated the two germline ends.

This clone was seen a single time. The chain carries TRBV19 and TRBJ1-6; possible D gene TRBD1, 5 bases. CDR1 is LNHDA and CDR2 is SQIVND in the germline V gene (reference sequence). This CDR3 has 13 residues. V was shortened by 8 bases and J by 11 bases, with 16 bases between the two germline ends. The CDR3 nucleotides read TGTGCCAGTCAACGACAGATTCTCGCACCCCTCCACTTT. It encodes CASQRQILAPLHF.

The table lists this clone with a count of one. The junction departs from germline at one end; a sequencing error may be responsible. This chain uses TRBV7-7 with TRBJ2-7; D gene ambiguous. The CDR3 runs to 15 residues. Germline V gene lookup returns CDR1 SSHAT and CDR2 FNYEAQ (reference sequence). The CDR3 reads CASSLGKGPTYEQYF. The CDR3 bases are TGTGCTAGCAGCTTAGGGAAAGGACCTACCTACGAGCAGTACTTC. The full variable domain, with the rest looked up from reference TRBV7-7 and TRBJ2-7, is GAGVSQSPRYKVTKRGQDVTLRCDPISSHATLYWYQQALGQGPEFLTYFNYEAQPDKSGLPSDRFSAERPEGSISTLTIQRTEQRDSAMYRCASSLGKGPTYEQYFGPGTRLTVT.

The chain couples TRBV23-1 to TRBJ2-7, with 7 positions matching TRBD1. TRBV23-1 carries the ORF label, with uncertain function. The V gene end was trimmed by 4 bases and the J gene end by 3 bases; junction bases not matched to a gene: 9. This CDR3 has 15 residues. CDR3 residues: CASSPAPGTVYEQYF. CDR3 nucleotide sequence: TGCGCCAGCAGTCCTGCACCCGGGACAGTCTACGAGCAGTACTTC.

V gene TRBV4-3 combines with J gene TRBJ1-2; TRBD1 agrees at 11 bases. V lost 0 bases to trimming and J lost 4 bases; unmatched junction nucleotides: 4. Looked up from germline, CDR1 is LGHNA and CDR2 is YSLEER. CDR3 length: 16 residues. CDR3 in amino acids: CASSQDWTGGIYGYTF. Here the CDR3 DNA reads TGCGCCAGCAGCCAAGACTGGACAGGGGGCATCTATGGCTACACCTTC.

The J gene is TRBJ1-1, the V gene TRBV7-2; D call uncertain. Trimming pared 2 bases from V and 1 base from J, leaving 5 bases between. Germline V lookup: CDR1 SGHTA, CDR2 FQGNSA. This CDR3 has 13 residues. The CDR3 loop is CASSLLQNTEAFF. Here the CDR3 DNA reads TGTGCCAGCAGCTTATTGCAGAACACTGAAGCTTTCTTT.

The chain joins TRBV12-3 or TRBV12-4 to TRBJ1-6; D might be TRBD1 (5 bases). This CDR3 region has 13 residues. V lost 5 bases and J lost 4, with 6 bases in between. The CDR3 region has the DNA TGTGCCAGCAGTCAGGGATATAATTCACCCCTCCACTTT. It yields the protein CASSQGYNSPLHF.

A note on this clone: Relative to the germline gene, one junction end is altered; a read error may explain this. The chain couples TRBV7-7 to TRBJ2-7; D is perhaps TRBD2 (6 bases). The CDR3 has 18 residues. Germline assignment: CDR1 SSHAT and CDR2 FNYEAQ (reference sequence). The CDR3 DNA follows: TGTGCTAGCAGCCCACTACCTCCCCACGCGGGATTATCGTACGAGCAGTACTTC. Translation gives CASSPLPPHAGLSYEQYF.